This is a list of T cell receptor beta chains from one sample in a study of blood T cell repertoires in COVID-19. Sequencing used immunoSEQ multiplex PCR; TCRdb keeps in-frame clones, though not all of them. The sample yields roughly 100,000 clones, about four fifths seen once. Material: peripheral blood. Receptors originate from a woman at least 80 years old with active or convalescent COVID-19. Both conserved end residues are part of each CDR3. Fields, in order: clone size, D gene, V gene, J gene, CDR3 protein, CDR3 DNA. D genes are given only for firm matches. Size values are once, few and many counts, or a class for expanded clones, and some rows have none.

.	.	TRBV18	TRBJ1-1	CASSPGTHTLNTEAFF	TGTGCCAGCTCACCCGGGACACATACTTTGAACACTGAAGCTTTCTTT
once	TRBD2	TRBV15	TRBJ2-5	CATSRDTSGRSQETQYF	TGTGCCACCAGCAGAGATACCAGCGGGAGGTCTCAAGAGACCCAGTACTTC
.	TRBD1	TRBV9	TRBJ2-7	CASSIGTGRSSSYEQYF	TGTGCCAGCAGCATCGGGACAGGCCGCTCGAGCTCCTACGAGCAGTACTTC
once	TRBD1	TRBV7-3	TRBJ1-2	CASSYTGGDGYTF	TGTGCCAGCAGCTACACAGGGGGCGATGGCTACACCTTC
few	.	TRBV3-1/TRBV3-2	TRBJ2-5	CASSHADSQETQYF	TGTGCCAGCAGTCACGCAGACAGTCAAGAGACCCAGTACTTC
.	TRBD1	TRBV28	TRBJ2-3	CASSLTGDTQYF	TGTGCCAGCAGTTTGACAGGGGATACGCAGTATTTT
.	.	TRBV5-4	TRBJ1-6	CASSSQHKDSRAPLHF	TGTGCCAGCAGCTCCCAACACAAGGACAGCCGGGCACCCCTCCACTTT
.	.	TRBV6-2/TRBV6-3	TRBJ1-1	CASSYAGREEAFF	TGTGCCAGCAGTTACGCAGGTCGTGAGGAAGCTTTCTTT
.	.	TRBV20-1	TRBJ2-5	CSASRWGPHQETQYF	TGCAGTGCTAGTCGTTGGGGGCCCCACCAAGAGACCCAGTACTTC
many	TRBD1	TRBV14	TRBJ2-7	CASSQEETGFYEQYF	TGTGCCAGCAGCCAAGAAGAGACAGGGTTCTACGAGCAGTACTTC
.	TRBD1	TRBV16	TRBJ1-5	CASSQWSGTGVKGNQPQHF	TGTGCCAGCAGCCAATGGAGCGGGACAGGGGTAAAGGGCAATCAGCCCCAGCATTTT
.	.	TRBV5-8	TRBJ1-3	CASSFRTAGNTIYF	TGTGCCAGCAGCTTCCGTACAGCAGGAAACACCATATATTTT
few	TRBD1	TRBV28	TRBJ1-1	CASSLWDRARTNTEAFF	TGTGCCAGCAGTTTATGGGACAGGGCGCGCACGAACACTGAAGCTTTCTTT
.	.	TRBV15	TRBJ1-2	CATSRDTGDYGYTF	TGTGCCACCAGCAGAGATACGGGGGACTATGGCTACACCTTC
.	TRBD2	TRBV28	TRBJ2-3	CASQFILSSGRSTDTQYF	TGTGCCAGTCAGTTTATATTATCTAGCGGGAGGAGCACAGATACGCAGTATTTT
.	.	TRBV20-1	TRBJ2-7	CSAQDFYEQYF	TGCAGTGCCCAGGACTTCTACGAGCAGTACTTC
.	.	TRBV24-1	TRBJ2-1	CATKENNEQFF	TGTGCCACCAAGGAGAACAATGAGCAGTTCTTC
.	TRBD1	TRBV27	TRBJ2-7	CASSPSRQGARVEYF	TGTGCCAGCAGTCCATCCCGGCAGGGGGCGCGAGTTGAGTACTTC
.	TRBD2	TRBV5-1	TRBJ2-1	CASSLVAGGSNEQFF	TGCGCCAGCAGCTTGGTCGCGGGGGGGTCGAATGAGCAGTTCTTC
.	.	TRBV28	TRBJ1-1	CASSSHQGNTEAFF	TGTGCCAGCAGTTCCCACCAGGGTAACACTGAAGCTTTCTTT
.	TRBD2	TRBV24-1	TRBJ2-3	CATSDTGLAGGIDTQYF	TGTGCCACCAGTGATACGGGACTAGCGGGGGGGATAGATACGCAGTATTTT
.	TRBD1	TRBV28	TRBJ1-4	CASSLSGGAREKLFF	TGTGCCAGCAGTTTATCAGGGGGCGCCAGGGAAAAACTGTTTTTT
.	TRBD2	TRBV27	TRBJ2-7	CASSLGTSGTSYEQYF	TGTGCCAGCAGTTTGGGGACTAGCGGGACCTCCTACGAGCAGTACTTC
once	TRBD2	TRBV30	TRBJ2-3	CAWSVLEGGADTQYF	TGTGCCTGGAGTGTTCTGGAGGGAGGGGCAGATACGCAGTATTTT
.	TRBD1	TRBV6-1	TRBJ1-2	CASSGAPGQGADRGYTF	TGTGCCAGCAGTGGAGCCCCGGGACAGGGGGCAGATCGAGGCTACACCTTC
.	.	TRBV5-6	TRBJ2-3	CASGREGQGIDTQYF	TGTGCCAGCGGCCGGGAGGGACAGGGAATTGATACGCAGTATTTT
once	TRBD1	TRBV5-6	TRBJ1-2	CASSPLGQGEQGYTF	TGTGCCAGCAGCCCTCTGGGACAGGGCGAACAGGGCTACACCTTC
.	.	TRBV7-8	TRBJ1-5	CASSLRQVNQPQHF	TGTGCCAGCAGCTTAAGACAGGTCAATCAGCCCCAGCATTTT
.	TRBD1	TRBV19	TRBJ1-5	CASSIGDRLHSNQPQHF	TGTGCCAGTAGTATTGGGGACAGGTTACATAGCAATCAGCCCCAGCATTTT
.	.	TRBV19	TRBJ2-7	CASSWENRQYF	TGTGCCAGTAGTTGGGAGAACCGGCAGTACTTC
.	TRBD2	TRBV6-2/TRBV6-3	TRBJ2-6	CASSLLAAGANVLTF	TGTGCCAGCAGTCTCCTAGCGGCTGGGGCCAACGTCCTGACTTTC
.	.	TRBV7-8	TRBJ1-4	CASSVQGRANEKLFF	TGTGCCAGCAGCGTACAGGGTCGGGCTAATGAAAAACTGTTTTTT
.	TRBD1	TRBV7-2	TRBJ2-7	CASSTRTGTGYEQYF	TGTGCCAGCAGCACACGGACAGGGACGGGCTACGAGCAGTACTTC
.	.	TRBV15	TRBJ1-6	CATGAATYNSPLHF	TGTGCCACCGGGGCAGCTACCTATAATTCACCCCTCCACTTT